This T cell receptor (beta chain) was sequenced in a study of vaccination effects on CD4 cells after COVID-19. Overall study findings and caveats: Limitations: small convalescent group and missing early post-infection timepoints. By a late point after vaccination, infection- and vaccine-induced clones had shrunk markedly through clonal contraction.

With respect to this clone: No antigen is known for it.

Germline loops: CDR1 SGHRS, CDR2 YFSETQ. The CDR3 covers 13 residues. V lost 4 bases and J 3 bases, leaving 10 bases between the germline ends. Sequencing was performed with immunoSEQ multiplex PCR; in TCRdb, only in-frame clones are kept and a portion is missing. The sample lists about 65,000 clones; approximately 76% were seen once. Antigen-specific CD4+ T cells were expanded with viral peptide pools in the ViraFEST assay before sequencing. When 10 to 11 days of culture had elapsed, CD4+ T cells were isolated. Prior SARS-CoV-2 infection was absent in the vaccine recipients, as shown by negative nucleocapsid antibodies. IL-2 at 8 to 10 IU/ml and peptides at 8.5 to 10 ug/ml were added to cultured PBMC, a few million per well. Half-medium replacement with IL-2 medium occurred on days 3 and 7.

The genes are TRBV5-1 and TRBJ1-1; D remains unclear. This TCR was recovered from a human donor who received a COVID-19 vaccine. This specimen was CD4+ T cells from PBMCs cultured with HCoV-NL63 spike peptides, taken before COVID-19 vaccination. The CDR3 nucleotides read TGCGCCAGCAGCCCCGGGAGCCACACTGAAGCTTTCTTT. Translated, it gives CASSPGSHTEAFF.